This T cell receptor beta chain was recovered during a study of identifying expanded T cells in peripheral blood. Germline assignment: CDR1 SGHAT and CDR2 FQNNGV. Losses at the gene ends were 2 bases for V and 5 bases for J; bases not matched to a gene: 2. The CDR3 spans 15 residues. No infections or other immune events were documented during collection. Comments on this clone: Its antigen is not identified.

Study outcomes and limitations: Over approximately two and four weeks, about 17 and 20 clones changed, versus roughly 1.1 between replicates. Variance in clone template counts between roughly two-week samples significantly increased with total template count across all healthy donors.

Here immunoSEQ multiplex PCR was the method, and the copy in TCRdb shows in-frame clones only, minus some. The data show tens of thousands of clones, approximately 82% seen once. The source is a person aged 18-69 years in good health. The chain employs TRBV11-2 and TRBJ2-1; the match to TRBD2 covers 11 bases. The sequenced sample consisted of blood. CDR3 loop: CASSLPGLADNEQFF. DNA of the CDR3: TGTGCCAGCAGCTTACCGGGACTAGCGGACAATGAGCAGTTCTTC. Full variable domain (remainder filled in from reference TRBV11-2 and TRBJ2-1): EAGVAQSPRYKIIEKRQSVAFWCNPISGHATLYWYQQILGQGPKLLIQFQNNGVVDDSQLPKDRFSAERLKGVDSTLKIQPAKLEDSAVYLCASSLPGLADNEQFFGPGTRLTVL.